The clone carrying this TCR beta chain was picked up many times. Its antigen is currently unknown. RNA transcripts provided the source from which TCR beta CDR3 regions were amplified. An initial round of RT-PCR targeting the TCR CDR3 relied on the HTBI primer set. Using its own MiXCR run on the multiplex PCR reads, TCRdb lists one record per CDR3 protein. The table shows roughly 250,000 distinct CDR3 sequences, with just over 14% occurring only once. The hyperthyroidism patients had all been newly diagnosed, and their disease duration was under 2 months. Their ages ranged from 18 to 65 years. This sample was taken from a study of T cells in Graves' hyperthyroidism and ophthalmopathy. Across the study: Peripheral blood was drawn at first diagnosis, prior to all treatment.

This CDR3 contains 13 residues. V dropped 0 bases and J dropped 6 bases, with 10 bases sitting between them. CDR1 is SGDLS, CDR2 YYNGEE, per germline. General study results and limits: Most clonotypes expanded in thyroid above 0.001 were likewise present in blood.

The sample taken for sequencing was blood. This TCR was recovered from a woman between 35 and 50 years old with Graves' hyperthyroidism that later progressed to Graves' ophthalmopathy. The gene calls are TRBV9 and TRBJ2-7; D might be TRBD2 (6 bases). The CDR3 region is CASSVDGGSEQYF. Written as DNA, the CDR3 is TGTGCCAGCAGCGTAGATGGAGGGAGCGAGCAGTACTTC.